This entry features one T cell receptor beta chain sequence. This entry belongs to a study of blood T cell repertoires in COVID-19. Study summary: Collection of acute and convalescent COVID-19 samples took place in the United States, Italy and Spain. T cells, B-cell-depleted T cells, or PBMCs provided the cDNA or gDNA that served as material.

In the study's own analysis: The authors estimated nucleated cell counts from reference gene primer amplification. Here immunoSEQ multiplex PCR was the method, and the copy in TCRdb shows in-frame clones only, minus some. V, J and clone size are taken as reported in that table, and D and trimming were inferred from the DNA itself. The data show over 50,000 clones, 86% seen once. Trimming left V 1 base short and J 5 bases short, with 8 bases between. From germline, CDR1 is GTSNPN and CDR2 SVGIG (reference sequence). CDR3 length: 12 residues. The clonotype originates from a man older than 75 with acute or convalescent COVID-19. Sequencing was carried out using peripheral blood. The chain has TRBV30 and TRBJ2-5; D is perhaps TRBD1 (5 bases). The CDR3 loop is CAWSGGRETQYF. The CDR3 DNA sequence: TGTGCCTGGAGTGGGGGCCGTGAGACCCAGTACTTC.